This T cell receptor beta chain originates from a study of chemoradiotherapy in HPV16-positive cancers. Only in-frame clones appear in the TCRdb table, and some are missing; sequencing was by immunoSEQ multiplex PCR. The sample lists roughly 2,900 clones, about 80% occurring once. V lost 4 bases, J lost 4 bases, and 3 bases lay in between. CDR3 length: 11 residues. Germline V gives CDR1 SGHKS, CDR2 YYEKEE (reference sequence). Samples were taken several times over chemoradiotherapy. Findings and caveats of the study: Better recurrence-free survival went with HPV-responsive T-cell expansion in HPV16-positive patients. Candidate HPV-specific clones and E7-related TCR motifs grew in tumor during treatment. The functional HPV-specific definition rests on just a couple of HPV16-positive patients.

Turning to this clone: Its matching antigen is unknown.

This sequence joins TRBV5-5 and TRBJ2-1; no clear D gene. The TCR originated in a human donor with HPV-associated anogenital cancer. Sequenced material: tumor tissue, taken from a patient who underwent chemoradiotherapy. The CDR3 region has the DNA TGTGCCAGCAGCGAATACAATGAGCAGTTCTTC. This sequence encodes CASSEYNEQFF.